Below are 18 T cell receptor beta chains sequenced from a single sample in a study of cytomegalovirus exposure and HLA in healthy donors. Amplification used 60 Vbeta primers and 13 Jbeta primers. Clones were sequenced by immunoSEQ multiplex PCR, and TCRdb holds only the in-frame ones, with some missing. The sample shows roughly 190,000 clones, about four fifths of them seen only once. Material: PBMCs. Every receptor here comes from a girl aged 5-17 years in good health and CMV-seropositive.

This rearrangement joins TRBV9 to TRBJ1-5, with 8 bases matching TRBD1. Trimming at V came to 3 bases and at J to 4 bases, leaving 6 bases not matched to a gene. Germline assignment: CDR1 SGDLS and CDR2 YYNGEE. The CDR3 contains 15 residues. Written as DNA, the CDR3 is TGTGCCAGCAGCGGCGAAGACAGGGGAAATCAGCCCCAGCATTTT. Protein product: CASSGEDRGNQPQHF.

J is TRBJ1-6 and V is TRBV9, with a possible D match to TRBD1 (5 bases). The CDR3 consists of 18 residues. Looked up from germline, CDR1 is SGDLS and CDR2 is YYNGEE. The V end was cut by 0 bases, the J end by 5 bases, with 18 bases between. DNA of the CDR3: TGTGCCAGCAGCGTAGCTCCCAGTAAGGGGCTCAATAATTCACCCCTCCACTTT. This gives the protein CASSVAPSKGLNNSPLHF.

The rearrangement uses TRBV5-1 and TRBJ2-3; 13 bases align to TRBD2. The J segment lost 5 bases and the V segment lost 4 bases, leaving 4 bases of the junction unmatched. This CDR3 spans 15 amino acids. Germline-derived CDR1 and CDR2 are SGHRS and YFSETQ. CDR3: CASSKWTSGGDTQYF. In nucleotides, the CDR3 is TGCGCCAGCAGCAAATGGACTAGCGGGGGAGATACGCAGTATTTT.

The CDR3 protein is CASSQAGGRNRADTIYF. The CDR3 nucleotides are TGCGCCAGCAGCCAAGCGGGTGGCAGGAACAGGGCGGACACCATATATTTT. J is TRBJ1-3 and V is TRBV4-1; perhaps TRBD1 as D (6 bases). The CDR3 extends over 17 amino acids. Trimming left V 1 base short and J 8 bases short, with 21 bases between. Germline CDR1 and CDR2: MGHRA and YSYEKL.

J is TRBJ2-2 and V is TRBV4-1; 12 nucleotides align to TRBD2. The germline V gene encodes CDR1 MGHRA and CDR2 YSYEKL. The CDR3 contains 17 residues. After removal of 4 bases from V and 3 bases from J, the junction contained 6 bases not matched to a gene. The CDR3 loop reads CASSPGLAGGYTGELFF. CDR3 sequence (DNA): TGCGCCAGCAGCCCGGGCCTAGCGGGGGGGTACACCGGGGAGCTGTTTTTT.

The chain joins TRBV30 to TRBJ2-3; weak D call: TRBD1 (7 bases). CDR1 is GTSNPN, CDR2 SVGIG, per germline (reference sequence). Trimming pared 5 bases from V and 2 bases from J, leaving 14 bases between. There are 14 residues in the CDR3. CDR3 region: CAWGQGDSTDTQYF. The CDR3 nucleotides read TGTGCCTGGGGGCAGGGGGACTCCACAGATACGCAGTATTTT.

The V and J genes are TRBV19 and TRBJ1-2; TRBD1 matches at 10 bases. The J segment lost 5 bases and the V segment lost 3 bases, leaving 9 bases of the junction unmatched. Germline loops: CDR1 LNHDA, CDR2 SQIVND (reference sequence). The CDR3 is made up of 16 amino acids. As DNA, the CDR3 is TGTGCCAGTAGTATTTTGTGGGACAGGGGCGTATATGGCTACACCTTC. Encoded protein: CASSILWDRGVYGYTF.

This rearrangement joins TRBV18 to TRBJ2-2, with 7 nucleotides matching TRBD1. V shed 6 bases, J shed 7 bases, and the junction held 11 bases outside the gene matches. Per germline, CDR1 KGHSH and CDR2 LQKENI. This CDR3 has 15 amino acids. This chain's CDR3 is CASSRTGTEFGELFF. CDR3 nucleotide sequence: TGTGCCAGCTCCCGAACCGGGACAGAGTTCGGGGAGCTGTTTTTT.

The gene calls are TRBV6-5 and TRBJ1-2; D is ambiguous. The CDR3 contains 15 residues. The germline CDR1 and CDR2 sequences are MNHEY and SVGAGI. V lost 5 bases and J 2 bases, leaving 15 bases between the germline ends. The CDR3 here is CASSPPGRENYGYTF. The CDR3 DNA reads TGTGCCAGCAGTCCCCCGGGGAGGGAGAACTATGGCTACACCTTC.

The chain combines TRBV5-8 with TRBJ1-6; D gene ambiguous. V was cut by 2 bases and J by 5 bases, with 11 bases left in between. Germline-derived CDR1 and CDR2 are SGHTS and YDEGEE. This CDR3 has 15 amino acids. CDR3 in amino acids: CASSFPGNHNSPLHF. Written as DNA, the CDR3 is TGTGCCAGCAGCTTCCCCGGTAACCATAATTCACCCCTCCACTTT.

The chain links TRBV25-1 to TRBJ1-3; a weak D match, TRBD1 (5 bases). The CDR3 has 18 amino acids. Trimming left V 2 bases short and J 2 bases short, with 19 bases between. Germline CDR1 is MGHDK and CDR2 is SYGVNS. CDR3 bases: TGTGCCAGCAGTGAAAGGAGGGAGAGGACATCCACTGGAAACACCATATATTTT. This translates into CASSERRERTSTGNTIYF.

V usage is TRBV5-1 and J usage is TRBJ2-7; 7 nucleotides match TRBD2. J was trimmed by 2 bases and V by 3 bases; bases with no gene match: 11. Germline assignment: CDR1 SGHRS and CDR2 YFSETQ. The length of the CDR3 is 16 residues. CDR3 DNA sequence: TGCGCCAGCAGCTCCTCGACTAGCCTCCCCCCCTACGAGCAGTACTTC. It specifies CASSSSTSLPPYEQYF.

This sequence joins TRBV5-1 and TRBJ2-7; 11 bases match TRBD2. The germline CDR1 and CDR2 sequences are SGHRS and YFSETQ. The CDR3 contains 15 residues. V shed 5 bases, J shed 3 bases, and the junction held 7 bases outside the gene matches. The CDR3 coding sequence is TGCGCCAGCAGTGGGGGGACTAGCGGACACTACGAGCAGTACTTC. Its translation: CASSGGTSGHYEQYF.

V usage is TRBV9 and J usage is TRBJ2-1; TRBD2 agrees at 9 bases. Unmatched junction bases numbered 16, after V lost 4 bases and J lost 8 bases. The CDR3 length is 17 residues. Germline-derived CDR1 and CDR2 are SGDLS and YYNGEE. The CDR3 reads CASSPRSVRGGLDEQFF. CDR3 DNA: TGTGCCAGCAGCCCCAGGTCGGTGCGGGGGGGCTTGGATGAGCAGTTCTTC.

The gene calls are TRBV6-1 and TRBJ2-1; D call uncertain. This CDR3 region has 14 residues. Trimming pared 3 bases from V and 0 bases from J, leaving 6 bases between. From germline, CDR1 is MNHNS and CDR2 SASEGT. This chain's CDR3 is CASSELRSYNEQFF. The DNA for the CDR3 is TGTGCCAGCAGTGAGCTACGCTCCTACAATGAGCAGTTCTTC.

This sequence joins TRBV7-2 and TRBJ2-5; D gene uncertain. The CDR3 loop spans 14 amino acids. Germline assignment: CDR1 SGHTA and CDR2 FQGNSA. Trimming removed 1 base from V and 1 base from J, with 7 bases in between. DNA for the CDR3: TGTGCCAGCAGCTTAGATCCAGGCCAAGAGACCCAGTACTTC. It codes for CASSLDPGQETQYF.

The chain is built from TRBV27 and TRBJ2-3; D is unresolved. The V end was cut by 4 bases, the J end by 1 base, with 15 bases between. Germline V gene sequence: CDR1 MNHEY, CDR2 SMNVEV (reference sequence). This CDR3 has 16 residues. DNA for the CDR3: TGTGCCAGCAGTTCCCCCGGGTGGTACGGCACAGATACGCAGTATTTT. Translation gives CASSSPGWYGTDTQYF.

The V call is TRBV19, the J call TRBJ2-3, with TRBD1 identical over 8 bases. Germline-derived CDR1 and CDR2 are LNHDA and SQIVND (reference sequence). After removal of 5 bases from V and 2 bases from J, the junction contained 9 bases not matched to a gene. The CDR3 extends over 16 amino acids. The CDR3 loop reads CASSETRGRLTDTQYF. The CDR3 DNA sequence: TGTGCCAGTAGTGAAACCAGGGGGCGCCTCACAGATACGCAGTATTTT.